These 8 T cell receptor beta chains originate from one sample sequenced in a study of blood T cells in healthy people across ages. Then a second PCR, running roughly 7 to 11 cycles, was carried out with a sample-barcoded 5' primer and a J-beta primer mix. One entry per CDR3 protein, called by TCRdb with MiXCR from the 5' RACE reads. The sample lists some 560,000 distinct CDR3 sequences, about 25% occurring once. These data were likewise used in another study, on T cells of mothers and their children.

Material: blood. Receptor source: a boy younger than 10 in good health.

There are a few counts of this clonotype. CDR3: CASSERDTLAYEQYF. In DNA form, the CDR3 reads TGTGCCAGCAGTGAACGTGACACGCTCGCCTACGAGCAGTACTTC. The V gene is TRBV25-1, the J gene TRBJ2-7; D unresolved. Looked up from germline, CDR1 is MGHDK and CDR2 is SYGVNS. Trimming removed 2 bases at V and 2 bases at J, with 13 bases between. CDR3 length: 15 residues.

This clonotype was recorded many times. This chain uses TRBV12-3 or TRBV12-4 with TRBJ2-5; D is unresolved. The CDR3 has 12 residues. V lost 6 bases and J lost 0, with 5 bases in between. CDR3 sequence: CASSQDQETQYF. The CDR3 DNA sequence: TGTGCCAGCAGCCAGGACCAAGAGACCCAGTACTTC.

V and J are TRBV29-1 and TRBJ2-4; 8 positions agree with TRBD1. The V gene's germline CDR1 is SQVTM and CDR2 ANQGSEA. The V gene end was trimmed by 6 bases and the J gene end by 3 bases; junction bases not matched to a gene: 10. This CDR3 contains 15 residues. The CDR3 reads CSVRGQGWNKNIQYF. In nucleotides, the CDR3 is TGCAGCGTGCGCGGACAGGGCTGGAACAAAAACATTCAGTACTTC.

V usage is TRBV7-2 and J usage is TRBJ2-5; 11 nucleotides align to TRBD2. V gave up 3 bases and J gave up 10 bases; unmatched junction bases: 10. The germline gives CDR1 SGHTA, CDR2 FQGNSA. This CDR3 contains 15 residues. CDR3 sequence: CASSFPGTSGGVQYF. The CDR3 coding sequence is TGTGCCAGCAGCTTTCCCGGGACTAGCGGTGGAGTCCAGTACTTC.

This clonotype was seen at least ten times. The chain links TRBV7-9 to TRBJ2-2; 8 positions match TRBD1. J gave up 1 base and V 5 bases, and 6 bases lay outside the gene matches. Germline assignment: CDR1 SEHNR and CDR2 FQNEAQ (reference sequence). CDR3 length equals 16 residues. The DNA for the CDR3 is TGTGCCAGCAGCCCCCAAGGGACAGGGAACACCGGGGAGCTGTTTTTT. It translates to CASSPQGTGNTGELFF.

J is TRBJ2-4 and V is TRBV30; unclear D gene. CDR1 GTSNPN and CDR2 SVGIG come from the germline V gene (reference sequence). The CDR3 has 14 amino acids. Trimming shortened V by 4 bases and J by 0 bases, and 10 bases separated the two germline ends. In nucleotides, the CDR3 is TGTGCCTGGACCCTGACATCAGCCAAAAACATTCAGTACTTC. It yields the protein CAWTLTSAKNIQYF.

This clonotype was observed a few times. CDR3 residues: CASSQGRGSDEKLFF. CDR3 sequence (DNA): TGTGCCAGCAGCCAAGGTAGGGGAAGTGATGAAAAACTGTTTTTT. This chain connects TRBV3-1 to TRBJ1-4, with a possible D match to TRBD1 (5 bases). The CDR3 is 15 residues long. Trimming pared 1 base from V and 6 bases from J, leaving 12 bases between. In germline, CDR1 is LGHDT, CDR2 YNNKEL (reference sequence).

The chain couples TRBV20-1 to TRBJ1-4; D may be TRBD1 (5 bases). Trimming stripped 6 bases from V and 7 bases from J, with 18 bases between. Looked up from germline, CDR1 is DFQATT and CDR2 is SNEGSKA (reference sequence). The CDR3 covers 14 residues. This CDR3 is CSAYRQHGGEKLFF. CDR3 DNA: TGCAGTGCCTATCGACAGCATGGGGGTGAAAAACTGTTTTTT.